This passage covers 3 T cell receptor beta chains from one sample sequenced in a study of T cells in tuberculosis. After thawing and overnight rest, PBMC were stained with GMM-loaded CD1B tetramer, viability dye and anti-CD3 for sorting. The CD1B tetramers carried C32 glucose monomycolate purified from Rhodococcus equi. The protocol was immunoSEQ multiplex PCR, while the TCRdb copy is restricted to in-frame clones and leaves out a portion. Here the sample spans more than 45,000 clones, roughly 87% being singletons. Sequencing input: CD1b-GMM tetramer-negative cells sorted from PBMCs. These receptor sequences come from an adult woman with latent tuberculosis.

A note on this clone: The identical CDR3 is also encoded by other nucleotide sequences in the sample. V usage is TRBV19 and J usage is TRBJ2-1; TRBD1 aligns across 8 bases. After removal of 4 bases from V and 1 base from J, the junction contained 9 bases not matched to a gene. CDR3 size: 17 residues. Germline V gene data show CDR1 as LNHDA and CDR2 as SQIVND (reference sequence). Here the CDR3 reads CASSSDRGEVSYNEQFF. In nucleotides, the CDR3 is TGTGCCAGTAGTAGCGACAGGGGCGAGGTGTCCTACAATGAGCAGTTCTTC. Full variable domain (outside the CDR3, taken from reference TRBV19 and TRBJ2-1): DGGITQSPKYLFRKEGQNVTLSCEQNLNHDAMYWYRQDPGQGLRLIYYSQIVNDFQKGDIAEGYSVSREKKESFPLTVTSAQKNPTAFYLCASSSDRGEVSYNEQFFGPGTRLTVL.

The chain combines TRBV7-9 with TRBJ2-6; TRBD2 might be the D (5 bases). The germline V gene encodes CDR1 SEHNR and CDR2 FQNEAQ (reference sequence). The CDR3 is 18 amino acids. V was pared by 2 bases and J by 0 bases, with 14 bases between. Here the CDR3 reads CASSLYPGLNSGANVLTF. CDR3 DNA: TGTGCCAGCAGCTTATACCCGGGGTTAAACTCTGGGGCCAACGTCCTGACTTTC.

This sequence joins TRBV5-1 and TRBJ1-6; 7 bases agree with TRBD1. V was clipped by 0 bases and J by 4 bases; unmatched bases: 1. This CDR3 is 15 amino acids long. Germline V CDR1 and CDR2: SGHRS, YFSETQ. Written as DNA, the CDR3 is TGCGCCAGCAGCTTGGAACAGGGGTATAATTCACCCCTCCACTTT. This codes for CASSLEQGYNSPLHF.